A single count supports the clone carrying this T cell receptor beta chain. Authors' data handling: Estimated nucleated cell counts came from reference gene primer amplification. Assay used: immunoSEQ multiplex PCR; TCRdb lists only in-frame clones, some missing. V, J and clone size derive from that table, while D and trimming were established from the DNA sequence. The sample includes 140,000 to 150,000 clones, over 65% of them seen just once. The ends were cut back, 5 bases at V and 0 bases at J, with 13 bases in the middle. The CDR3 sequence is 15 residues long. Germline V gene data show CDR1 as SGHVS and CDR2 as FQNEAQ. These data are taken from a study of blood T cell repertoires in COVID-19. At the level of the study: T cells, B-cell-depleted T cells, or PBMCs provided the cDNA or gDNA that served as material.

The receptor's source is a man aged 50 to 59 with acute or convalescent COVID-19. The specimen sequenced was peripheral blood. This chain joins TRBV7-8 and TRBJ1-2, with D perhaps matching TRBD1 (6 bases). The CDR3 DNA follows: TGTGCCAGCAGCCTCCGGGACAACACTAACTATGGCTACACCTTC. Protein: CASSLRDNTNYGYTF.